The TCR beta chain under discussion was sequenced for a study of Graves' ophthalmopathy and Graves' hyperthyroidism. Overall study findings and caveats: Most expanded thyroid clonotypes above 0.001 frequency also appeared in blood.

Germline V gives CDR1 LNHNV, CDR2 YYDKDF (reference sequence). V gave up 1 base and J gave up 4 bases; unmatched junction bases: 3. The CDR3 loop spans 14 amino acids. Patients were diagnosed from clinical symptoms, serum thyroxine, TRAb, thyroid ultrasound and orbital computed tomography. This clonotype was found many times. Its matching antigen is unknown. The study amplified TCR beta CDR3 regions using RNA transcripts. First-round RT-PCR used HTBI primers; second-round multiplex PCR followed. In TCRdb, the multiplex PCR reads were re-called with MiXCR into one record per CDR3 protein. Of 400,000 or so distinct CDR3 sequences in the sample, about a sixth were seen once.

The source is an adult woman with stable Graves' hyperthyroidism. The sequenced sample consisted of peripheral blood. The V and J genes are TRBV15 and TRBJ2-7, with 8 bases that match TRBD2. The CDR3 loop reads CATSRVGRVYEQYF. The CDR3 bases are TGTGCCACCAGCAGAGTCGGGAGGGTGTACGAGCAGTACTTC.